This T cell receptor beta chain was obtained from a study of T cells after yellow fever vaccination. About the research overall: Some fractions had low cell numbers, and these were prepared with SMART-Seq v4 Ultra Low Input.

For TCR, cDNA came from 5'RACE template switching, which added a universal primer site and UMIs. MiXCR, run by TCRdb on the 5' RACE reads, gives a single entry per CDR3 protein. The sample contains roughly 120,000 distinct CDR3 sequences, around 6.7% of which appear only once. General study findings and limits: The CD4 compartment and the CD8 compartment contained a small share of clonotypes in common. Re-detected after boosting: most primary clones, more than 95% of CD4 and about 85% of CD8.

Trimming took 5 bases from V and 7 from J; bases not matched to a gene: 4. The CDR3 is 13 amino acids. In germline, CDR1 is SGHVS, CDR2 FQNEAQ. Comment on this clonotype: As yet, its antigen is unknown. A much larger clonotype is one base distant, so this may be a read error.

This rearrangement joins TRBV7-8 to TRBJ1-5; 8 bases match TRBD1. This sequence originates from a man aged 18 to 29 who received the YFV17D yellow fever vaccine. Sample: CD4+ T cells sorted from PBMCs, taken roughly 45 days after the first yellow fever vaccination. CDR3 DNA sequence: TGTGCCAGCAGCCAGGGGGCCAGCCAGCCCCAGCATTTT. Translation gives CASSQGASQPQHF.